These T cell receptor beta chains were read from a single sample in a study of technical replicates of blood from a few donors. Using immunoSEQ multiplex PCR, the repertoire was profiled, and TCRdb retains in-frame clones only, with some absent. The table shows 95,000 to 100,000 clones, with roughly 95% occurring only once. The specimen was T cells isolated from PBMCs. These receptors came from a human donor in good health. CDR3s include the opening cysteine and the closing phenylalanine or tryptophan. A D gene is named only where the DNA matches it firmly. Clone size is stated in some rows and not others, as once, few, many or a class when expanded.

TRBJ2-1 TRBV9 NA NA CASSVEQGINEQFF TGTGCCAGCAGCGTAGAACAGGGAATAAATGAGCAGTTCTTC
TRBJ2-3 TRBV19 TRBD2 NA CASSRGLAGGGGTQYF TGTGCCAGTAGCCGTGGACTAGCGGGAGGGGGGGGTACGCAGTATTTT
TRBJ2-2 TRBV10-2 TRBD2 NA CASMGVAGALIGELFF TGCGCCAGCATGGGAGTAGCGGGAGCTTTGATCGGGGAGCTGTTTTTT
TRBJ2-7 TRBV6-1 NA NA CASIVEGGNEQYF TGTGCCAGCATCGTGGAGGGGGGGAACGAGCAGTACTTC
TRBJ1-2 TRBV10-3 TRBD1 NA CAIQAGGRNYGYTF TGTGCCATCCAAGCAGGGGGTAGGAACTATGGCTACACCTTC
TRBJ2-7 TRBV27 TRBD1 NA CASSLYQGADEQYF TGTGCCAGCAGTTTATATCAGGGGGCTGACGAGCAGTACTTC
TRBJ2-2 TRBV6-5 TRBD1 NA CASRNTGGTGELFF TGTGCCAGCAGAAACACAGGGGGAACCGGGGAGCTGTTTTTT
TRBJ2-2 TRBV9 NA NA CASSGREVTGELFF TGTGCCAGCAGCGGAAGAGAAGTCACCGGGGAGCTGTTTTTT
TRBJ2-3 TRBV10-1 NA NA CASSEEDNLWDTQYF TGCGCCAGCAGTGAGGAGGACAATTTATGGGATACGCAGTATTTT
TRBJ1-2 TRBV7-9 NA once CASSLAGDFYGYTF TGTGCCAGCAGCTTAGCGGGGGACTTCTATGGCTACACCTTC
TRBJ2-7 TRBV13 NA once CASSPTTGRNEQYF TGTGCCAGCAGCCCAACGACAGGGAGGAACGAGCAGTACTTC
TRBJ2-7 TRBV6-1 NA NA CASWGTLEQYF TGTGCCAGCTGGGGGACACTCGAGCAGTACTTC
TRBJ2-5 TRBV27 NA once CASSLNQGLDGETQYF TGTGCCAGCAGTTTAAATCAGGGGTTAGACGGAGAGACCCAGTACTTC
TRBJ2-2 TRBV9 NA NA CASSVGKGVANTGELFF TGTGCCAGCAGCGTAGGAAAGGGGGTAGCGAACACCGGGGAGCTGTTTTTT
TRBJ2-3 TRBV29-1 NA NA CSVVGLDSFGTDTQYF TGCAGCGTTGTAGGTTTGGACTCCTTTGGCACAGATACGCAGTATTTT
TRBJ2-7 TRBV27 NA few CASRRMETYEQYF TGTGCCAGCAGGCGTATGGAGACTTACGAGCAGTACTTC
TRBJ1-2 TRBV14 NA once CASSQENPGVYGYTF TGTGCCAGCAGCCAAGAAAATCCCGGGGTCTATGGCTACACCTTC
TRBJ2-5 TRBV2 TRBD2 NA CASRGTNIPQETQYF TGTGCCAGCAGAGGGACTAACATACCACAAGAGACCCAGTACTTC
TRBJ1-2 TRBV28 TRBD1 NA CASSRGQDAYSTF TGTGCCAGCAGTCGTGGACAGGACGCATATTCGACCTTC
TRBJ1-4 TRBV30 TRBD1 NA CAWSPGQGGKLFF TGTGCCTGGAGCCCGGGACAGGGGGGAAAACTGTTTTTT
TRBJ1-2 TRBV30 TRBD1 NA CAWSEGQGAFNYGYTF TGTGCCTGGAGTGAGGGACAGGGGGCCTTCAACTATGGCTACACCTTC
TRBJ2-7 TRBV14 NA NA CASSASYEQYF TGTGCCAGCAGCGCGAGCTACGAGCAGTACTTC
TRBJ2-3 TRBV7-8 TRBD2 NA CASSLGSGRRTDTQYF TGTGCCAGCAGCTTAGGTTCCGGGAGGCGCACAGATACGCAGTATTTT
TRBJ2-1 TRBV5-4 TRBD1 NA CASSLAPKTGTGRDEQFF TGTGCCAGCAGCTTGGCCCCCAAAACCGGGACAGGGAGAGATGAGCAGTTCTTC
TRBJ1-3 TRBV6-5 TRBD1 NA CASRDRGSGNTIYF TGTGCCAGCAGGGACAGGGGCTCTGGAAACACCATATATTTT
TRBJ1-5 TRBV2 TRBD1 NA CASKGQSNQPQHF TGTGCCAGCAAGGGACAGAGCAATCAGCCCCAGCATTTT
TRBJ1-4 TRBV5-6 NA NA CASSLLGRNEKLFF TGTGCCAGCAGCTTACTAGGGCGTAATGAAAAACTGTTTTTT
TRBJ1-5 TRBV15 TRBD1 NA CATSSDREQPQHF TGTGCCACCAGCAGCGACAGGGAACAGCCCCAGCATTTT
TRBJ1-2 TRBV7-6 TRBD1 NA CASGPDRGRGYTF TGTGCATCGGGGCCGGACAGGGGAAGAGGCTACACCTTC
TRBJ1-5 TRBV5-4 NA NA CASSLGQGLNQPQHF TGTGCCAGCAGCTTGGGGCAGGGCCTCAATCAGCCCCAGCATTTT
TRBJ2-5 TRBV2 NA NA CASLLTGPGETQYF TGTGCCAGCCTTTTAACGGGTCCCGGAGAGACCCAGTACTTC
TRBJ1-3 TRBV7-6 NA NA CASSFETDRGNTIYF TGTGCCAGCAGCTTCGAGACAGACCGCGGAAACACCATATATTTT
TRBJ2-3 TRBV7-7 TRBD1 NA CASSPRTGPRQYTQYF TGTGCCAGCAGCCCCAGGACAGGGCCCAGGCAATATACGCAGTATTTT
TRBJ2-7 TRBV2 NA once CASLVAYEQYF TGTGCCAGCCTAGTTGCATACGAGCAGTACTTC
TRBJ2-5 TRBV30 TRBD2 once CAWSWSGGSQETQYF TGTGCCTGGAGTTGGAGCGGGGGAAGCCAAGAGACCCAGTACTTC
TRBJ2-3 TRBV5-6 TRBD2 NA CASSLAGRGVDTQYF TGTGCCAGCAGCTTGGCGGGACGGGGGGTAGATACGCAGTATTTT
TRBJ2-6 TRBV5-6 NA once CASSLVGGPGANVLTF TGTGCCAGCAGCTTGGTGGGGGGGCCTGGGGCCAACGTCCTGACTTTC
TRBJ2-5 TRBV11-2 TRBD1 NA CASSDRDRGETQYF TGTGCCAGCAGCGACCGGGACAGGGGAGAGACCCAGTACTTC
TRBJ1-2 TRBV30 TRBD1 NA CASPGQRIDYGYTF TGTGCCTCTCCGGGACAGCGGATCGACTATGGCTACACCTTC
TRBJ2-5 TRBV27 NA NA CASSLAGTQETQYF TGTGCCAGCAGCCTCGCCGGGACACAAGAGACCCAGTACTTC
TRBJ2-3 TRBV10-3 NA NA CAISELSGSTDTQYF TGTGCCATCAGTGAGCTGTCGGGGAGTACAGATACGCAGTATTTT
TRBJ1-2 TRBV7-2 TRBD1 NA CASSSPRQGFYGYTF TGTGCCAGCAGCTCGCCAAGACAGGGGTTCTATGGCTACACCTTC
TRBJ2-7 TRBV30 NA NA CAYDRGIYEQYF TGTGCCTACGACAGAGGAATCTACGAGCAGTACTTC
TRBJ2-1 TRBV9 TRBD2 NA CASSVAGGGDEQFF TGTGCCAGCAGCGTAGCCGGGGGGGGCGATGAGCAGTTCTTC
TRBJ2-7 TRBV6-5 NA NA CASSYAGGYEQYF TGTGCCAGCAGTTATGCCGGGGGCTACGAGCAGTACTTC
TRBJ1-2 TRBV12-5 NA NA CASGSGVLNYGYTF TGTGCTAGTGGTTCAGGGGTTCTAAACTATGGCTACACCTTC
TRBJ1-1 TRBV6-5 NA NA CASSYDRGGHTEAFF TGTGCCAGCAGTTACGACCGGGGGGGGCACACTGAAGCTTTCTTT
TRBJ1-1 TRBV4-1 TRBD1 NA CASSRGGVLNTEAFF TGCGCCAGCAGCCGAGGGGGCGTTTTGAACACTGAAGCTTTCTTT
TRBJ1-2 TRBV29-1 TRBD1 NA CSVRQGRDYGYTF TGCAGCGTTAGACAGGGGAGGGACTATGGCTACACCTTC
TRBJ2-7 TRBV5-4 TRBD2 NA CASSLGGASGYEQYF TGTGCCAGCAGCTTGGGTGGGGCTAGCGGATACGAGCAGTACTTC
TRBJ1-2 TRBV6-1 TRBD1 NA CASSATGTGTNYGYTF TGTGCCAGCAGTGCAACCGGGACAGGGACTAACTATGGCTACACCTTC
TRBJ2-7 TRBV19 NA once CASSRLGGEPEQYF TGTGCCAGTAGCCGACTGGGCGGGGAGCCCGAGCAGTACTTC
TRBJ1-2 TRBV23-1 NA once CASSQRALTNYGYTF TGCGCCAGCAGTCAACGAGCTCTAACTAACTATGGCTACACCTTC
TRBJ2-1 TRBV2 TRBD2 NA CASTDRLAGNNEQFF TGTGCCAGCACCGACAGGCTAGCGGGTAACAATGAGCAGTTCTTC
TRBJ2-7 TRBV10-3 TRBD2 NA CAISRTSGRALAYEQYF TGTGCCATCAGCCGGACTAGCGGGAGGGCCCTAGCTTACGAGCAGTACTTC
TRBJ2-1 TRBV10-3 TRBD1 NA CAISESGDRGNEQFF TGTGCCATCAGTGAGTCGGGGGACAGGGGCAATGAGCAGTTCTTC
TRBJ1-5 TRBV28 NA NA CAIQYGGRGLNQPQHF TGTGCCATCCAGTATGGCGGCCGTGGCCTAAATCAGCCCCAGCATTTT